Presented here are 24 T cell receptor beta chains from one specimen sequenced in a study of blood T cell repertoires in COVID-19. The protocol was immunoSEQ multiplex PCR, while the TCRdb copy is restricted to in-frame clones and leaves out a portion. The sample consists of roughly 200,000 clones, more than 80% of them appearing once. The sample was PBMCs or T cells enriched from blood (not recorded which). The origin of the receptors is a man younger than 40 who had recovered from COVID-19.

This chain uses TRBV10-3 with TRBJ2-2; TRBD1 is a possible D gene (5 bases). The CDR3 extends over 16 amino acids. Germline CDR1 and CDR2: ENHRY and SYGVKD. The germline V and J ends were trimmed by 8 bases and 5 bases, with 21 bases remaining between them. As DNA, the CDR3 is TGTGCCATCCGTCATACGGAATATAAGGGGACCGGGGAGCTGTTTTTT. Its protein is CAIRHTEYKGTGELFF.

This chain links TRBV5-1 with TRBJ1-1; TRBD1 aligns across 7 bases. The V and J ends lost 2 bases and 0 bases, in that order; junction bases with no gene match: 1. The CDR3 loop spans 14 amino acids. Germline V lookup: CDR1 SGHRS, CDR2 YFSETQ. The CDR3 DNA follows: TGCGCCAGCAGCTTCGGACAGGTGAACACTGAAGCTTTCTTT. This gives the protein CASSFGQVNTEAFF. Supplemented by reference TRBV5-1 and TRBJ1-1, the full variable domain reads KAGVTQTPRYLIKTRGQQVTLSCSPISGHRSVSWYQQTPGQGLQFLFEYFSETQRNKGNFPGRFSGRQFSNSRSEMNVSTLELGDSALYLCASSFGQVNTEAFFGQGTRLTVV.

The V gene is TRBV19, the J gene TRBJ2-2, with 10 nucleotides matching TRBD1. This CDR3 contains 13 residues. Germline lookup yields CDR1 LNHDA and CDR2 SQIVND (reference sequence). V lost 7 bases to trimming and J lost 6 bases; unmatched junction nucleotides: 2. Here the CDR3 DNA reads TGTGCCAGTATAGGACAGGGGGCCGGGGAGCTGTTTTTT. This codes for CASIGQGAGELFF.

The gene calls are TRBV5-1 and TRBJ1-1; TRBD1 agrees at 8 bases. CDR1 is SGHRS, CDR2 YFSETQ, per germline. The V gene end was trimmed by 4 bases and the J gene end by 1 base; junction bases not matched to a gene: 9. The CDR3 runs 16 residues. The CDR3 bases are TGCGCCAGCAGCCCCGGACAGGGAAAATGGAACACTGAAGCTTTCTTT. Amino acid sequence: CASSPGQGKWNTEAFF.

The chain has TRBV19 and TRBJ2-3; 8 bases align to TRBD2. Germline assignment: CDR1 LNHDA and CDR2 SQIVND (reference sequence). This CDR3 comprises 18 residues. Trimming removed 4 bases from V and 2 bases from J; junction bases left unmatched: 14. The CDR3 region has the DNA TGTGCCAGTAGTAAAACGATTCTAGCGGGCGGAATCACAGATACGCAGTATTTT. Its protein product is CASSKTILAGGITDTQYF.

The chain employs TRBV5-4 and TRBJ2-5; D uncertain. CDR1 is SGHNT, CDR2 YYREEE, per germline (reference sequence). The CDR3 loop spans 13 amino acids. Trimming cost V 0 bases and J 4 bases, with 7 bases left between them. The CDR3 here is CASSLAGRETQYF. The CDR3 nucleotides read TGTGCCAGCAGCTTGGCTGGTAGAGAGACCCAGTACTTC.

The chain links TRBV7-2 to TRBJ2-7; 8 bases agree with TRBD2. The CDR3 runs to 15 residues. V lost 7 bases and J lost 4; bases outside the gene matches: 12. The germline CDR1 and CDR2 sequences are SGHTA and FQGNSA. The CDR3 nucleotides read TGTGCCAGCATCCCGGGGGGGACTAGTGAATACGAGCAGTACTTC. This encodes CASIPGGTSEYEQYF.

The chain couples TRBV5-1 to TRBJ2-1, with TRBD1 matching 9 bases. This CDR3 region has 12 residues. J lost 13 bases, V lost 4 bases, and 6 bases had no gene match. Germline lookup yields CDR1 SGHRS and CDR2 YFSETQ. The CDR3 spells CASSVGQGGQFF. The CDR3 coding sequence is TGCGCCAGCAGCGTGGGACAGGGAGGTCAGTTCTTC.

The rearrangement links TRBV5-4 to TRBJ1-1; 10 bases match TRBD1. Per the germline V gene, CDR1 is SGHNT and CDR2 is YYREEE (reference sequence). The CDR3 has 15 amino acids. Trimming at V came to 5 bases and at J to 3 bases, leaving 7 bases not matched to a gene. CDR3 loop: CASSRKGQGYTEAFF. DNA of the CDR3: TGTGCCAGCAGTCGGAAGGGACAGGGGTACACTGAAGCTTTCTTT.

This sequence joins TRBV25-1 and TRBJ1-3, with D hard to call. Between the trimmed V and J ends, which lost 3 bases and 0 bases, there was a span of 9 bases. The germline V gene has CDR1 MGHDK and CDR2 SYGVNS. The CDR3 has 15 residues. This CDR3 reads CASSDRRASGNTIYF. The CDR3 DNA sequence: TGTGCCAGCAGTGATAGAAGAGCCTCTGGAAACACCATATATTTT.

The rearrangement joins TRBV3-1 (or the pseudogene TRBV3-2) to TRBJ1-5, with a tentative D call TRBD1 (5 bases). Germline assignment: CDR1 LGHDT and CDR2 YNNKEL (reference sequence). The V gene lost 0 bases and the J gene lost 1 base, with 16 bases spanning the gap. The CDR3 extends over 18 amino acids. The CDR3 DNA sequence: TGTGCCAGCAGCCAAGATAGAGGAGGGGCAAGGAGCAATCAGCCCCAGCATTTT. This sequence encodes CASSQDRGGARSNQPQHF.

V and J are TRBV6-5 and TRBJ1-1, with D hard to call. CDR3 length equals 14 residues. The germline gives CDR1 MNHEY, CDR2 SVGAGI. V lost 6 bases and J 3 bases, leaving 14 bases between the germline ends. The CDR3 is CASSLKPQHTEAFF. Here the CDR3 DNA reads TGTGCCAGCAGCCTAAAGCCACAGCACACTGAAGCTTTCTTT.

This chain uses TRBV19 with TRBJ2-1, with D hard to call. The CDR3 length is 15 residues. Trimming shortened V by 3 bases and J by 4 bases, and 13 bases separated the two germline ends. Germline V CDR1 and CDR2: LNHDA, SQIVND (reference sequence). CDR3 in DNA: TGTGCCAGTAGTATCGTGATTTTAGAGTACAATGAGCAGTTCTTC. It encodes CASSIVILEYNEQFF.

This clone was counted once. V usage is TRBV5-1 and J usage is TRBJ1-3, with D perhaps TRBD1 (5 bases). There are 14 residues in the CDR3. Trimming shortened V by 5 bases and J by 7 bases, and 16 bases separated the two germline ends. Germline V CDR1 and CDR2: SGHRS, YFSETQ. The CDR3 DNA sequence: TGCGCCAGCAGGACCCAGGGAGGAAGCAACACCATATATTTT. It encodes CASRTQGGSNTIYF.

The chain has TRBV27 and TRBJ2-2; D is uncertain. V was cut by 6 bases and J by 7 bases, with 15 bases left in between. From germline, CDR1 is MNHEY and CDR2 SMNVEV (reference sequence). This CDR3 is built from 14 residues. CDR3 bases: TGTGCCAGCAGCCCCATCCGCGAGGTCGGGGAGCTGTTTTTT. Its translation is CASSPIREVGELFF.

The table lists this clone with a count of one. The gene calls are TRBV9 and TRBJ2-2; TRBD2 is a possible D gene (5 bases). The length of the CDR3 is 17 residues. The germline CDR1 and CDR2 sequences are SGDLS and YYNGEE. V was clipped by 0 bases and J by 3 bases, with 15 bases between them. The CDR3 sequence: CASSVALWESDTGELFF. CDR3 coding DNA: TGTGCCAGCAGCGTAGCCTTGTGGGAGAGCGACACCGGGGAGCTGTTTTTT.

The chain employs TRBV11-2 and TRBJ1-1; D unresolved. Trimming took off 1 base at V and 3 bases at J, with 6 bases between the two ends. Germline V gene sequence: CDR1 SGHAT, CDR2 FQNNGV. The CDR3 extends over 13 amino acids. CDR3 sequence reads: CASSLVGYTEAFF. The CDR3 DNA reads as TGTGCCAGCAGCTTAGTCGGGTACACTGAAGCTTTCTTT.

This rearrangement joins TRBV5-5 to TRBJ2-2; D gene ambiguous. This CDR3 spans 16 amino acids. The V gene's germline CDR1 is SGHKS and CDR2 YYEKEE (reference sequence). The V end lost 4 bases, the J end lost 5 bases, and 18 bases lay between the germline ends. The CDR3 DNA follows: TGTGCCAGCAGCGCGACGGCGGTCCTAGAAACCGGGGAGCTGTTTTTT. Translated, it gives CASSATAVLETGELFF.

The chain employs TRBV6-6 and TRBJ2-5; 8 bases agree with TRBD2. Looked up from germline, CDR1 is MNHNY and CDR2 is SVGAGI (reference sequence). Unmatched junction bases numbered 4, after V lost 7 bases and J lost 9 bases. This CDR3 has 11 residues. CDR3 nucleotide sequence: TGTGCCAGCATCAACGGGGGGGCCCAGTACTTC. It specifies CASINGGAQYF.

The chain combines TRBV24-1 with TRBJ2-2; weak D call: TRBD1 (5 bases). V lost 3 bases, J lost 0 bases, and 7 bases lay in between. The length of the CDR3 is 15 residues. CDR1 and CDR2 from the germline V gene are KGHDR and SFDVKD. The DNA for the CDR3 is TGTGCCACCAGTGATCCAGGGTCGAACACCGGGGAGCTGTTTTTT. Amino acid sequence: CATSDPGSNTGELFF.

CDR3 nucleotides: TGTGCCAGCAGTCCTGGGGGCTTTAATGAGCAGTTCTTC. It is translated as CASSPGGFNEQFF. The chain combines TRBV12-3 or TRBV12-4 with TRBJ2-1; a possible D gene is TRBD1 (6 bases). The CDR3 totals 13 residues. The V gene lost 5 bases and the J gene lost 7 bases, with 12 bases spanning the gap.

This chain joins TRBV30 and TRBJ1-4, with TRBD1 identical over 9 bases. V was pared by 4 bases and J by 8 bases, with 5 bases of the junction left unmatched. Germline V gene data show CDR1 as GTSNPN and CDR2 as SVGIG (reference sequence). The CDR3 has 13 amino acids. The CDR3 DNA reads as TGTGCCTGGAAAGGGGACAGGGAGGAAAAACTGTTTTTT. This gives the protein CAWKGDREEKLFF.

This clone appeared a single time. The chain joins TRBV4-1 to TRBJ1-1, with D possibly matching TRBD1 (6 bases). Between the trimmed V and J ends, which lost 1 base and 11 bases, there was a span of 20 bases. This CDR3 contains 15 residues. The germline V gene encodes CDR1 MGHRA and CDR2 YSYEKL. The CDR3 loop is CASSQGAGVSSLAFF. CDR3 DNA sequence: TGCGCCAGCAGCCAAGGAGCAGGGGTGAGTTCTTTGGCTTTCTTT.

This clone came up a few times. The rearrangement joins TRBV11-3 to TRBJ2-1; 13 positions match TRBD2. V lost 5 bases, J lost 9 bases, and 13 bases stayed unmatched. The germline V gene has CDR1 SGHNT and CDR2 YENEEA. There are 17 residues in the CDR3. CDR3 sequence: CASSPWGTSGGDGEQFF. The CDR3 DNA is TGTGCCAGCAGCCCATGGGGAACTAGCGGGGGGGACGGTGAGCAGTTCTTC.